Below are 27 T cell receptor beta chains sequenced from a single sample in a study of early T cells in non-severe SARS-CoV-2 infection. In TCRdb, the 5' RACE reads were re-called with MiXCR into one record per CDR3 protein. The sample comprises approximately 20,000 distinct CDR3 sequences, roughly 4% of which are singletons, and roughly 1.5% rests with the top ten. The specimen sequenced was whole blood. These receptors were obtained from an adult who was a healthcare worker with PCR-confirmed SARS-CoV-2 infection or an uninfected control (not recorded which).

This clonotype was counted many times. The rearrangement joins TRBV14 to TRBJ2-5; 7 bases are a match to TRBD2. The ends lost 4 bases at V and 3 bases at J; junction bases unmatched: 2. Per germline, CDR1 SGHDN and CDR2 FVKESK. The CDR3 has 13 amino acids. CDR3 nucleotide sequence: TGTGCCAGCAGCCGGCTAGCGGAAGAGACCCAGTACTTC. Its protein is CASSRLAEETQYF.

In this sample, this clonotype turned up many times. This chain uses TRBV7-2 with TRBJ2-3, with D unresolved. The V gene's germline CDR1 is SGHTA and CDR2 FQGNSA. Trimming stripped 5 bases from V and 5 bases from J, with 5 bases between. The CDR3 length is 11 residues. In DNA form, the CDR3 reads TGTGCCAGCAGCGGAAGAGATACGCAGTATTTT. Translating it yields CASSGRDTQYF.

This clonotype was recorded many times. This chain connects TRBV4-3 to TRBJ2-2; the D gene is possibly TRBD1 (5 bases). There are 15 residues in the CDR3. Looked up from germline, CDR1 is LGHNA and CDR2 is YSLEER. Trimming left V 0 bases short and J 5 bases short, with 10 bases between. This CDR3 reads CASSQEVRGTGELFF. The DNA for the CDR3 is TGCGCCAGCAGCCAAGAAGTAAGGGGAACCGGGGAGCTGTTTTTT.

About this clonotype: One end of the junction fails to match germline, which may point to a read error. The V and J genes are TRBV10-3 and TRBJ2-1; D unresolved. This CDR3 region has 11 residues. The V gene's germline CDR1 is ENHRY and CDR2 SYGVKD. CDR3 nucleotides: TGTGCCACGACCGGCTACAATGAACAGTTCTTC. Its protein is CATTGYNEQFF.

This clonotype has only a few counts. One end of the junction varies from germline; a read error may be responsible. The chain couples TRBV11-2 to TRBJ1-2; D is ambiguous. There are 12 residues in the CDR3. CDR1 and CDR2 (germline): SGHAT, FQNNGV. CDR3 region: CASSLSPDGVTF. The CDR3 bases are TGTGCCAGCAGCTTATCACCGGACGGGGTAACATTC.

J is TRBJ2-3 and V is TRBV11-2; no definite D call. Germline V gene data show CDR1 as SGHAT and CDR2 as FQNNGV. The CDR3 has 15 residues. The V end was cut by 1 base, the J end by 5 bases, with 13 bases between. As DNA, the CDR3 is TGTGCCAGCAGCTTAGTACCGTCTTTTGGAGATACGCAGTATTTT. Protein sequence: CASSLVPSFGDTQYF.

This clonotype was counted ten times or more. The gene calls are TRBV11-2 and TRBJ2-7; D ambiguous. V shed 5 bases and J shed 3 bases, with 11 bases lying between them. The V gene's germline CDR1 is SGHAT and CDR2 FQNNGV. This CDR3 contains 13 residues. The CDR3 sequence: CASSRGPGYEQYF. In DNA form, the CDR3 reads TGTGCCAGCAGCCGTGGACCTGGCTACGAGCAGTACTTC. Filled out from reference TRBV11-2 and TRBJ2-7, the complete variable domain reads EAGVAQSPRYKIIEKRQSVAFWCNPISGHATLYWYQQILGQGPKLLIQFQNNGVVDDSQLPKDRFSAERLKGVDSTLKIQPAKLEDSAVYLCASSRGPGYEQYFGPGTRLTVT.

This clonotype rates as medium-sized (0.01 to 0.1%). The chain recombines TRBV30 with TRBJ2-7; D perhaps matches TRBD1 (5 bases). The CDR3 is 18 residues long. V lost 0 bases and J 2 bases, leaving 23 bases between the germline ends. Germline V gives CDR1 GTSNPN, CDR2 SVGIG (reference sequence). The DNA for the CDR3 is TGTGCCTGGAGTGTACCCTGGGGCAGCTTCACCCGAGCCTACGAGCAGTACTTC. Translation gives CAWSVPWGSFTRAYEQYF.

This clonotype was recorded at least ten times. This chain uses TRBV7-2 with TRBJ2-5; 8 positions agree with TRBD1. The germline CDR1 and CDR2 sequences are SGHTA and FQGNSA. CDR3 length: 15 residues. Unmatched junction bases numbered 11, after V lost 7 bases and J lost 4 bases. The DNA for the CDR3 is TGTGCCAGCACCCCTCCCCAGGGGGCCAGAGAGACCCAGTACTTC. Translated, it gives CASTPPQGARETQYF.

In its sample, this clonotype was seen a few times. The chain uses TRBV2 and TRBJ2-7; no reliable D call. V was trimmed by 4 bases and J by 3 bases, leaving 10 bases between them. The CDR3 consists of 13 residues. The germline gives CDR1 SNHLY, CDR2 FYNNEI. The CDR3 sequence is CASSGLGVYEQYF. The CDR3 nucleotides read TGTGCCAGCAGTGGTCTCGGAGTCTACGAGCAGTACTTC.

This clonotype was seen a few times. This sequence joins TRBV11-2 and TRBJ2-7; D tentatively reads TRBD1 or TRBD2 (5 bases each). Germline CDR1 and CDR2: SGHAT and FQNNGV. The V end lost 0 bases, the J end lost 6 bases, and 15 bases lay between the germline ends. This CDR3 comprises 15 residues. The CDR3 region is CASSLDGATASEQYF. The CDR3 DNA sequence: TGTGCCAGCAGCTTAGACGGGGCGACTGCTAGCGAGCAGTACTTC.

This clonotype was counted many times. This chain joins TRBV5-1 and TRBJ1-4, with TRBD1 identical over 8 bases. This CDR3 spans 17 amino acids. J gave up 4 bases and V 4 bases, and 12 bases lay outside the gene matches. CDR1 is SGHRS and CDR2 is YFSETQ in the germline V gene. CDR3 protein: CASSPDRQGRINEKLFF. In DNA, the CDR3 is TGCGCCAGCAGCCCAGACAGACAGGGGAGGATTAATGAAAAACTGTTTTTT.

This clonotype has ten or more counts. The chain is built from TRBV12-3 or TRBV12-4 and TRBJ2-7; 8 bases map to TRBD2. The CDR3 length is 14 residues. J was trimmed by 2 bases and V by 2 bases; bases with no gene match: 2. For the CDR3, the DNA is TGTGCCAGCAGTTTAAGCGGGGGTACCTACGAGCAGTACTTC. Encoded protein: CASSLSGGTYEQYF.

This clonotype was found many times. This chain uses TRBV7-9 with TRBJ2-7; 14 nucleotides line up with TRBD2. J gave up 0 bases and V 5 bases, and 6 bases lay outside the gene matches. Germline CDR1 reads SEHNR; CDR2 reads FQNEAQ (reference sequence). CDR3 length: 17 amino acids. The CDR3 sequence: CASSLWTSGGSSYEQYF. CDR3 nucleotide sequence: TGTGCCAGCAGCCTCTGGACTAGCGGGGGGAGCTCCTACGAGCAGTACTTC.

This clonotype was detected many times. This chain connects TRBV13 to TRBJ2-7; 9 positions agree with TRBD1. The CDR3 is 16 residues long. The V segment lost 0 bases and the J segment 2 bases; nucleotides outside the gene matches: 5. The germline CDR1 and CDR2 sequences are PRHDT and FYEKMQ (reference sequence). Written as DNA, the CDR3 is TGTGCCAGCAGCTTAGGGGACAGGGGCAGGGCCTACGAGCAGTACTTC. Translated, it gives CASSLGDRGRAYEQYF.

This clonotype has more than one count but fewer than ten. This chain connects TRBV13 to TRBJ2-5; TRBD1 aligns across 8 bases. This CDR3 region has 14 residues. V shed 5 bases and J 7 bases; nucleotides not matched to a gene: 9. Germline CDR1 reads PRHDT; CDR2 reads FYEKMQ (reference sequence). The CDR3 region is CASSPRQGKGTQYF. In nucleotides, the CDR3 is TGTGCCAGCAGCCCCCGACAGGGGAAAGGGACCCAGTACTTC.

In its sample, this clonotype was seen a few times. This chain links TRBV25-1 with TRBJ2-3, with 12 nucleotides matching TRBD2. CDR3 length: 20 amino acids. After removal of 1 base from V and 2 bases from J, the junction contained 13 bases not matched to a gene. Germline CDR1 MGHDK, CDR2 SYGVNS. As DNA, the CDR3 is TGTGCCAGCAGTGAATTTGTTGCGTCTAGCGGGGGGGAACTCACAGATACGCAGTATTTT. It specifies CASSEFVASSGGELTDTQYF.

This clonotype has at least ten counts. V usage is TRBV29-1 and J usage is TRBJ1-1, with D uncertain. There are 13 residues in the CDR3. Looked up from germline, CDR1 is SQVTM and CDR2 is ANQGSEA. Trimming removed 1 base from V and 6 bases from J, with 12 bases in between. The chain's CDR3 is CSVEVSGYAEAFF. CDR3 nucleotide sequence: TGCAGCGTTGAAGTGTCGGGTTACGCTGAAGCTTTCTTT.

This clonotype was seen ten or more times. The V and J genes are TRBV7-8 and TRBJ2-5; D is possibly TRBD1 (6 bases). V was pared by 1 base and J by 7 bases, with 16 bases between. This CDR3 comprises 15 residues. Germline loops: CDR1 SGHVS, CDR2 FQNEAQ. The CDR3 spells CASSLESGAKGTQYF. CDR3 bases: TGTGCCAGCAGCTTAGAATCAGGGGCCAAAGGGACCCAGTACTTC.

By its share, this clonotype is medium-sized. The CDR3 sequence is CASSQDTRGTEAFF. The CDR3 region has the DNA TGCGCCAGCAGCCAAGATACACGGGGGACTGAAGCTTTCTTT. This chain uses TRBV4-3 with TRBJ1-1; TRBD1 might be the D (5 bases). Germline CDR1 reads LGHNA; CDR2 reads YSLEER. Trimming stripped 0 bases from V and 5 bases from J, with 10 bases between. This CDR3 comprises 14 residues.

This clonotype was seen a handful of times. The chain employs TRBV7-9 and TRBJ2-1; no definite D call. Trimming shortened V by 0 bases and J by 7 bases, and 4 bases separated the two germline ends. Germline CDR1 is SEHNR and CDR2 is FQNEAQ (reference sequence). The CDR3 contains 12 residues. The CDR3 nucleotides read TGTGCCAGCAGCTTAGCGGTGAATGAGCAGTTCTTC. It encodes CASSLAVNEQFF.

The gene calls are TRBV4-1 and TRBJ1-5, with D uncertain. The CDR3 is 17 amino acids. Germline V gene data show CDR1 as MGHRA and CDR2 as YSYEKL. The V end lost 4 bases, the J end lost 0 bases, and 16 bases lay between the germline ends. CDR3 loop: CASSPRGHPISNQPQHF. The CDR3 nucleotides are TGCGCCAGCAGCCCCCGCGGCCACCCTATTAGCAATCAGCCCCAGCATTTT.

As regards this clonotype: A much larger clone differs from this one at a single base, so this may be a read error. The V gene is TRBV7-8, the J gene TRBJ1-2; tentatively, D is TRBD1 (5 bases). The CDR3 has 13 amino acids. CDR1 SGHVS and CDR2 FQNEAQ come from the germline V gene. V was pared by 5 bases and J by 8 bases, with 15 bases between. CDR3 sequence reads: CASSPTLGEGYTF. Written as DNA, the CDR3 is TGTGCCAGCAGCCCGACATTGGGGGAAGGCTACACCTTC.

This clonotype counts as medium-sized. This chain uses TRBV9 with TRBJ2-1, with 9 bases that match TRBD2. Germline V CDR1 and CDR2: SGDLS, YYNGEE. This CDR3 contains 16 residues. After removal of 3 bases from V and 12 bases from J, the junction contained 16 bases not matched to a gene. The CDR3 sequence is CASSEGVDSGGLGQFF. In nucleotides, the CDR3 is TGTGCCAGCAGCGAAGGGGTGGATAGCGGGGGACTCGGGCAGTTCTTC.

The chain carries TRBV2 and TRBJ2-2; D is perhaps TRBD1 (5 bases). CDR3 size: 15 residues. V lost 6 bases and J lost 5, with 16 bases in between. In germline, CDR1 is SNHLY, CDR2 FYNNEI. The CDR3 here is CASSPLARATGELFF. CDR3 in DNA: TGTGCCAGCAGCCCCCTCGCCAGGGCGACCGGGGAGCTGTTTTTT.

This clonotype showed up just a few times. The J gene is TRBJ2-7, the V gene TRBV7-6, with D perhaps given as TRBD1 or TRBD2 (6 bases each). In germline, CDR1 is SGHVS, CDR2 FNYEAQ. The CDR3 contains 13 residues. The V end lost 1 base, the J end lost 9 bases, and 13 bases lay between the germline ends. The chain's CDR3 is CASSLGQDYLQYF. The CDR3 coding sequence is TGTGCCAGCAGCTTAGGACAGGACTACCTGCAGTACTTC.

Many counts were recorded for this clonotype. This chain joins TRBV21-1 and TRBJ2-3; TRBD1, the D gene given by the table, was not confirmed from the DNA. TRBV21-1 is a pseudogene segment. The CDR3 is made up of 17 amino acids. The CDR3 DNA is TGTGCCAGCGCCTGCCAAACAGCGGGGGCCATCACAGATACGCAGTATTTT. Its translation is CASACQTAGAITDTQYF.